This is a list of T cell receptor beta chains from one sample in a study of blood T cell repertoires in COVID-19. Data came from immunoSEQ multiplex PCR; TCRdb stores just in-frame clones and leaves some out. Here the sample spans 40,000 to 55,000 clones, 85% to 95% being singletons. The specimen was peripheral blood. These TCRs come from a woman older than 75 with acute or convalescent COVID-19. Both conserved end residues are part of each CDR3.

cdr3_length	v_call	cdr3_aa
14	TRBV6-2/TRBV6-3	CASSYDSPGNTIYF
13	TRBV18	CASSMDRVGKLFF
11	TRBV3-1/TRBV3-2	CASSHTGTFYF
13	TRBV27	CASSPDSYEKLFF
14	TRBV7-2	CASSPVQHTDTQYF
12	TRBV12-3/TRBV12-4	CASMGAGSPLHF
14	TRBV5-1	CASSYEGATDTQYF
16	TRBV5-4	CASSTGTPSGANVLTF
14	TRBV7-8	CASSLELRISEAFF
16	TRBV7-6	CASSLGNRGRGEKLFF